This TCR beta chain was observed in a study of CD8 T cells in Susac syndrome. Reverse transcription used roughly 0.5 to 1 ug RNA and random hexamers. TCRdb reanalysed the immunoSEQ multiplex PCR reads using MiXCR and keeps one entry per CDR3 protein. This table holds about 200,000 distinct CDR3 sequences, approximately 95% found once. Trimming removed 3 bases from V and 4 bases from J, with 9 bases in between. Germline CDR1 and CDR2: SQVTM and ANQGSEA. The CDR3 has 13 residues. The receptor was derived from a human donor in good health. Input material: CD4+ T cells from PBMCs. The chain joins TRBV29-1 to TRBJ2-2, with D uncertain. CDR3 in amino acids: CSVDSQATGELFF. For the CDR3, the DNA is TGCAGCGTTGATTCTCAAGCCACCGGGGAGCTGTTTTTT.